This TCR beta chain appears in the sequencing data of a study of T cells in Graves' hyperthyroidism and ophthalmopathy. As to this clonotype: With a much larger clone just one base away, this may be a read error.

The CDR3 regions of TCR beta were amplified from RNA transcripts. HTBI primers were the set used in a first-round RT-PCR of the TCR CDR3. TCRdb fed the multiplex PCR reads into MiXCR, producing one record per CDR3 protein. The repertoire consists of hundreds of thousands of distinct CDR3 sequences, with nearly 20% occurring once and the leading ten covering around 50%. This sequence originates from a middle-aged man with Graves' ophthalmopathy. The specimen sequenced was blood.

CDR3 nucleotides: TGTGCCAGCAGCTTAGGGCTGTCAGCGACGGACACCGGGGAGCTGTTTTTT. It is translated as CASSLGLSATDTGELFF. This chain joins TRBV7-9 and TRBJ2-2; D uncertain. Germline assignment: CDR1 SEHNR and CDR2 FQNEAQ (reference sequence). CDR3 length equals 17 residues. V gave up 1 base and J gave up 3 bases, with 15 bases separating them.